This TCR beta chain comes out of a study of early T cells in non-severe SARS-CoV-2 infection. Study information: Investigators sequenced bulk RNA drawn from unsorted whole blood, and chains remained unpaired.

The TCR library protocol attached unique molecular identifiers to the individual cDNA molecules. TCRdb reprocessed the 5' RACE reads via MiXCR and lists one record per CDR3 protein. The data contain approximately 29,000 distinct CDR3 sequences, 5.5% to 6% of them seen just once; the ten biggest clones take up less than 6.5%. Study-wide results and limits: CD4 and private specificities were missed by VDJdb matching, which favored anti-spike CD8 responses.

The CDR3 spans 13 residues. The V end was cut by 4 bases, the J end by 2 bases, with 8 bases between. Germline V lookup: CDR1 KGHSH, CDR2 LQKENI. The table lists this clonotype with many counts. Its antigen is currently unknown. The TCR originated in an adult who was a healthcare worker with PCR-confirmed SARS-CoV-2 infection or an uninfected control (not recorded which). Sequenced: whole blood. The V gene is TRBV18, the J gene TRBJ1-2; TRBD1 might be the D (6 bases). As DNA, the CDR3 is TGTGCCAGCTCACTACAGGGAAACTATGGCTACACCTTC. It codes for CASSLQGNYGYTF.